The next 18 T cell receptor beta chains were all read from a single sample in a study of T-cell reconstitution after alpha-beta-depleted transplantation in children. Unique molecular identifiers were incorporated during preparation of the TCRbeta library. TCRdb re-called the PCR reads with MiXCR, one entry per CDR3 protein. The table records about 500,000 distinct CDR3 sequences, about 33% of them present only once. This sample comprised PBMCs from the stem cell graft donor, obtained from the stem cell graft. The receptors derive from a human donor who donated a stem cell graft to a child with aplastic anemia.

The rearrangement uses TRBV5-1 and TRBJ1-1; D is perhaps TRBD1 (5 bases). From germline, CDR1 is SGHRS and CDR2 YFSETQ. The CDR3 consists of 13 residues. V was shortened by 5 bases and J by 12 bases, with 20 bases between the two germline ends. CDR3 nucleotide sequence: TGCGCCAGCAGTCCAGAAGTGACAGTGGAGTCTTTCTTT. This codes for CASSPEVTVESFF.

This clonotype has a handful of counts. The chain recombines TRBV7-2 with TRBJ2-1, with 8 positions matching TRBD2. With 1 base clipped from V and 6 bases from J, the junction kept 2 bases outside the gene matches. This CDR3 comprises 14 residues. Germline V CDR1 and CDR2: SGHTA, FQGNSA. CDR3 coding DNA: TGTGCCAGCAGCTTAGATGGGACTAGCAATGAGCAGTTCTTC. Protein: CASSLDGTSNEQFF.

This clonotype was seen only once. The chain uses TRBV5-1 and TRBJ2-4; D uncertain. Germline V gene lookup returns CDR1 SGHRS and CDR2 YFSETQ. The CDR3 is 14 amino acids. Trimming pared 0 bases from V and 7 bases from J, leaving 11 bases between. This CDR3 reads CASSLEGSRNIQYF. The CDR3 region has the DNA TGCGCCAGCAGCTTGGAAGGTTCCAGGAACATTCAGTACTTC.

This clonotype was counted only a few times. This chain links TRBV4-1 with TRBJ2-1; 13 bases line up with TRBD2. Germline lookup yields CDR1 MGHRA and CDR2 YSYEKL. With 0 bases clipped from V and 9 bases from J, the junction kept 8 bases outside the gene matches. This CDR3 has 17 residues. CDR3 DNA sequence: TGCGCCAGCAGCCAAGATCCTGGACTAGCGGGAGTCGGTGAGCAGTTCTTC. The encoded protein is CASSQDPGLAGVGEQFF.

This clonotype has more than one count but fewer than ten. The CDR3 DNA reads as TGCGCCAGCAGCCCCACGGGGTTCCAAGAGACCCAGTACTTC. Its translation: CASSPTGFQETQYF. The chain links TRBV5-1 to TRBJ2-5; maybe TRBD2 (5 bases). The CDR3 extends over 14 amino acids. Germline loops: CDR1 SGHRS, CDR2 YFSETQ. V lost 4 bases and J lost 1, with 11 bases in between.

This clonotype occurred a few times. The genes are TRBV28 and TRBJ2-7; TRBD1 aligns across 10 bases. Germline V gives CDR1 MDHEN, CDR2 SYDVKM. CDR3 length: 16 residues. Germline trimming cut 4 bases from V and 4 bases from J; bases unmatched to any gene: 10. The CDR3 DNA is TGTGCCAGCAGTTCACGCATGACAGGGGGCCCTTACGAGCAGTACTTC. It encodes CASSSRMTGGPYEQYF.

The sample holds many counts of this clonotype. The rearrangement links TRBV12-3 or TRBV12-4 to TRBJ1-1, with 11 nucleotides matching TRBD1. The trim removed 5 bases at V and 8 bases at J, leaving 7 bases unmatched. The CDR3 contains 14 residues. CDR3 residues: CASSPGQGETEAFF. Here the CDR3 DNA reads TGTGCCAGCAGTCCGGGACAGGGGGAAACGGAAGCTTTCTTT.

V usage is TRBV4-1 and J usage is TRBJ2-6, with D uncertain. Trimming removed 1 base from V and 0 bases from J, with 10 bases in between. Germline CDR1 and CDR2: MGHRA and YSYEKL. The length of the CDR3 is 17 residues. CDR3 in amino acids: CASSQVQESSGANVLTF. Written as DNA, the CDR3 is TGCGCCAGCAGCCAAGTGCAGGAAAGCTCTGGGGCCAACGTCCTGACTTTC.

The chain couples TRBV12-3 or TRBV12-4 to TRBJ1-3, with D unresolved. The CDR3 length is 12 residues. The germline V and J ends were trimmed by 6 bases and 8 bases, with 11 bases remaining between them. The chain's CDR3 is CASSLVRDTIYF. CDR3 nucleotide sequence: TGTGCCAGCAGCCTCGTTCGCGACACCATATATTTT.

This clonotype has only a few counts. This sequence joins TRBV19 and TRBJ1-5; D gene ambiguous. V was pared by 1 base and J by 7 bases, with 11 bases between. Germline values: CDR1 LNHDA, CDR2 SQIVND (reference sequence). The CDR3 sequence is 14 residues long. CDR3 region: CASSIGYDRQPQHF. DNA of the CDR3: TGTGCCAGTAGTATAGGATACGATCGCCAGCCCCAGCATTTT.

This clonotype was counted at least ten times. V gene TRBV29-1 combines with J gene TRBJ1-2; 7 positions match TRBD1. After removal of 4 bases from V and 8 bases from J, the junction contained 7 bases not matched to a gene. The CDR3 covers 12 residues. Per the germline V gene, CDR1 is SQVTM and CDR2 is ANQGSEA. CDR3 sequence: CSVGQGVSGYTF. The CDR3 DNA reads TGCAGCGTTGGGCAGGGGGTAAGCGGCTACACCTTC.

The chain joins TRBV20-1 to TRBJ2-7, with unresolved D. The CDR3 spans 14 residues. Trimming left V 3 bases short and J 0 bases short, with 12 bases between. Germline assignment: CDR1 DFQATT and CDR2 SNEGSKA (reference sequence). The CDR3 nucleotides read TGCAGTGCTAGCGGCAGGCAAAGCTCCTACGAGCAGTACGTC. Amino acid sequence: CSASGRQSSYEQYV.

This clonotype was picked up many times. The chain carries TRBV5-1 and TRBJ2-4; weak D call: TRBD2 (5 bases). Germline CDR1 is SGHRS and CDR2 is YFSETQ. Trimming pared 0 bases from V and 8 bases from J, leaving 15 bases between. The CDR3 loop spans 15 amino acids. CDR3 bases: TGCGCCAGCAGCTTGGGGAATACAGCGGTACACATTCAGTACTTC. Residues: CASSLGNTAVHIQYF.

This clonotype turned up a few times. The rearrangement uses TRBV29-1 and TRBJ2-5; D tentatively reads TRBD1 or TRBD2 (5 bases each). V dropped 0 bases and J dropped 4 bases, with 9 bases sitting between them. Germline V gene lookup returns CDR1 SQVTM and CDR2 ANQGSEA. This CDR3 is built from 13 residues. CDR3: CSVEDWDRETQYF. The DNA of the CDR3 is TGCAGCGTTGAAGACTGGGACCGAGAGACCCAGTACTTC.

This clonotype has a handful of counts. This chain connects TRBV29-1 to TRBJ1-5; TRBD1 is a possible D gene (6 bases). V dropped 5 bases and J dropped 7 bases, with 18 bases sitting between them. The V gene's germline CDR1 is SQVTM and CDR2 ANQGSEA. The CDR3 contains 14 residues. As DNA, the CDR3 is TGCAGCGTTACCTCGGACAGTGGTCGACAGCCCCAGCATTTT. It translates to CSVTSDSGRQPQHF.

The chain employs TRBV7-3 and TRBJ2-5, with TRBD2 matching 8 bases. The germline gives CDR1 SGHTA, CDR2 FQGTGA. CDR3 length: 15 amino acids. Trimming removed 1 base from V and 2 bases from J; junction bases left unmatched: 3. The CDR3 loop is CASSLSGRPQETQYF. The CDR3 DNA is TGTGCCAGCAGCTTAAGCGGGAGGCCTCAAGAGACCCAGTACTTC.

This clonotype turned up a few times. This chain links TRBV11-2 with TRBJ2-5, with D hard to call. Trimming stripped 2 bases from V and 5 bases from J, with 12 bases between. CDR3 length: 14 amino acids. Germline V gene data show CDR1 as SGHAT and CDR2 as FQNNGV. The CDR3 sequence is CASSLSLGKETQYF. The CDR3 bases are TGTGCCAGCAGCTTAAGTCTGGGGAAGGAGACCCAGTACTTC.

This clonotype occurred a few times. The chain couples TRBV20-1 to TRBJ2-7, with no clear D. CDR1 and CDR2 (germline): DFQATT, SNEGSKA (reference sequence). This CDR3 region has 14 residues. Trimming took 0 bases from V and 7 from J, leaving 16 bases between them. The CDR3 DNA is TGCAGTGCTAGAGATTCTGAAAGCTCTAAGGAGCAGTACGTC. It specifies CSARDSESSKEQYV.